These 30 T cell receptor beta chains came from one sample sequenced in a study of blood T cell repertoires in COVID-19. Method: immunoSEQ multiplex PCR; TCRdb's copy keeps in-frame clones and lacks some. The sample includes some 130,000 clones, more than 60% of them seen just once. Material: peripheral blood. Source of these receptors: a man older than 75 with acute or convalescent COVID-19.

The chain has TRBV29-1 and TRBJ1-2; D is unclear. V shed 4 bases and J shed 8 bases, with 14 bases lying between them. CDR3 length: 12 residues. Germline CDR1 and CDR2: SQVTM and ANQGSEA. The CDR3 sequence: CSVAIDVGGYTF. In DNA, the CDR3 is TGCAGCGTTGCGATTGACGTGGGCGGCTACACCTTC.

This chain links TRBV6-5 with TRBJ2-2; D is perhaps TRBD1 (6 bases). V lost 6 bases, J lost 2 bases, and 10 bases lay in between. This CDR3 is 14 amino acids long. Germline V gene sequence: CDR1 MNHEY, CDR2 SVGAGI. The CDR3 DNA follows: TGTGCCAGCAGAGGGACACCTAACACCGGGGAGCTGTTTTTT. Translating gives CASRGTPNTGELFF.

As regards this clone: Possible read error: a much larger clone is one base away. The rearrangement joins TRBV19 to TRBJ2-4, with 9 positions matching TRBD1. The V and J ends lost 8 bases and 6 bases, in that order; junction bases with no gene match: 8. The CDR3 totals 14 residues. CDR1 and CDR2 (germline): LNHDA, SQIVND (reference sequence). CDR3 sequence reads: CASGYLGQGNIQYF. The CDR3, as DNA: TGTGCCAGTGGATATTTGGGACAGGGAAACATTCAGTACTTC.

The chain links TRBV10-3 to TRBJ1-1; TRBD1 agrees at 8 bases. CDR1 and CDR2 (germline): ENHRY, SYGVKD. V lost 0 bases and J lost 2; bases outside the gene matches: 2. This CDR3 contains 15 residues. The chain's CDR3 is CAISESPGGNTEAFF. CDR3 DNA: TGTGCCATCAGTGAGTCGCCAGGGGGCAACACTGAAGCTTTCTTT.

The rearrangement uses TRBV5-1 and TRBJ2-2; possible D gene TRBD1, 6 bases. Looked up from germline, CDR1 is SGHRS and CDR2 is YFSETQ. The CDR3 covers 12 residues. The CDR3 DNA sequence: TGCGCGACGACAGGGAACACCGGGGAGCTGTTTTTT. Translating it yields CATTGNTGELFF.

The chain carries TRBV4-3 and TRBJ1-2, with a weak D call TRBD1 (6 bases). Germline lookup yields CDR1 LGHNA and CDR2 YSLEER. There are 13 residues in the CDR3. With 5 bases removed from V and 2 bases from J, the gap between germline ends came to 9 bases. CDR3 residues: CASSGTLNYGYTF. CDR3 coding DNA: TGCGCCAGCAGCGGGACACTGAACTATGGCTACACCTTC.

The chain carries TRBV20-1 and TRBJ2-1; 9 nucleotides line up with TRBD2. V dropped 3 bases and J dropped 6; count of bases not matched to a gene: 6. Looked up from germline, CDR1 is DFQATT and CDR2 is SNEGSKA (reference sequence). The CDR3 has 14 residues. The CDR3 DNA is TGCAGTGCTAGTGGGCTAGCGGGGACCAATGAGCAGTTCTTC. It translates to CSASGLAGTNEQFF.

The V gene is TRBV2, the J gene TRBJ2-5; 9 bases are a match to TRBD2. Germline CDR1 and CDR2: SNHLY and FYNNEI. CDR3 size: 15 residues. V shed 3 bases, J shed 2 bases, and the junction held 4 bases outside the gene matches. The CDR3 loop is CASSDGGLAQETQYF. For the CDR3, the DNA is TGTGCCAGCAGTGACGGGGGACTAGCACAAGAGACCCAGTACTTC.

This chain uses TRBV18 with TRBJ1-5; 10 nucleotides align to TRBD1. Germline V gene lookup returns CDR1 KGHSH and CDR2 LQKENI. The CDR3 totals 15 residues. The ends lost 3 bases at V and 7 bases at J; junction bases unmatched: 6. CDR3 in amino acids: CASSPGQGGVQPQHF. CDR3 coding DNA: TGTGCCAGCTCACCCGGACAGGGGGGCGTACAGCCCCAGCATTTT.

CDR3 amino acids: CASSGGQGVTPLHF. CDR3 coding DNA: TGTGCCAGCAGTGGGGGACAGGGGGTTACACCCCTCCACTTT. This chain links TRBV2 with TRBJ1-6; 11 nucleotides line up with TRBD1. Germline V lookup: CDR1 SNHLY, CDR2 FYNNEI. CDR3 size: 14 residues. After removal of 4 bases from V and 11 bases from J, the junction contained 4 bases not matched to a gene.

The chain couples TRBV30 to TRBJ2-5; D remains ambiguous. Germline CDR1 reads GTSNPN; CDR2 reads SVGIG (reference sequence). The CDR3 is made up of 12 amino acids. Trimming removed 4 bases from V and 2 bases from J, with 8 bases in between. CDR3 residues: CAWNRVQETQYF. The DNA of the CDR3 is TGTGCCTGGAACAGAGTTCAAGAGACCCAGTACTTC.

The rearrangement joins TRBV5-1 to TRBJ1-2; 8 bases line up with TRBD1. Germline CDR1 SGHRS, CDR2 YFSETQ. V gave up 0 bases and J gave up 7 bases; unmatched junction bases: 5. This CDR3 contains 14 residues. CDR3: CASSLVQGASGYTF. The CDR3 DNA sequence: TGCGCCAGCAGCTTGGTTCAGGGGGCGTCTGGCTACACCTTC.

J is TRBJ1-5 and V is TRBV4-3; D gene ambiguous. Per the germline V gene, CDR1 is LGHNA and CDR2 is YSLEER. This CDR3 has 16 amino acids. V was clipped by 0 bases and J by 2 bases, with 11 bases between them. As DNA, the CDR3 is TGCGCCAGCAGCCAAGATTTTATGGCCGGCAATCAGCCCCAGCATTTT. The encoded protein is CASSQDFMAGNQPQHF.

The chain is built from TRBV29-1 and TRBJ2-5, with TRBD2 as a possible D gene (6 bases). The V gene lost 5 bases and the J gene lost 2 bases, with 15 bases spanning the gap. The germline CDR1 and CDR2 sequences are SQVTM and ANQGSEA. The CDR3 covers 14 residues. The CDR3 sequence: CSVSYGGTQETQYF. In DNA, the CDR3 is TGCAGCGTTTCATACGGGGGTACTCAAGAGACCCAGTACTTC.

V and J are TRBV2 and TRBJ2-1; TRBD1 matches 11 bases. The CDR3 has 15 amino acids. Looked up from germline, CDR1 is SNHLY and CDR2 is FYNNEI. Trimming took 6 bases from V and 8 from J; bases not matched to a gene: 9. The CDR3, as DNA: TGTGCCAGCAGGGGTTCCGGGACAGGGGGGGATGAGCAGTTCTTC. It translates to CASRGSGTGGDEQFF.

The gene calls are TRBV18 and TRBJ1-3, with unresolved D. CDR3 length: 15 residues. Between the trimmed V and J ends, which lost 3 bases and 3 bases, there was a span of 12 bases. Germline CDR1 KGHSH, CDR2 LQKENI. The CDR3 nucleotides read TGTGCCAGCTCACCCGCCGTGGGGAGTGGAAACACCATATATTTT. Its protein product is CASSPAVGSGNTIYF. The entire variable domain, with the rest obtained from reference TRBV18 and TRBJ1-3, is as follows: NAGVMQNPRHLVRRRGQEARLRCSPMKGHSHVYWYRQLPEEGLKFMVYLQKENIIDESGMPKERFSAEFPKEGPSILRIQQVVRGDSAAYFCASSPAVGSGNTIYFGEGSWLTVV.

The chain combines TRBV24-1 with TRBJ2-2; 9 positions agree with TRBD1. V was pared by 5 bases and J by 7 bases, with 7 bases of the junction left unmatched. The V gene's germline CDR1 is KGHDR and CDR2 SFDVKD. This CDR3 spans 15 amino acids. The CDR3 region has the DNA TGTGCCACCAGTGGTAGTACAGGGGGCCACGGGGAGCTGTTTTTT. As protein: CATSGSTGGHGELFF.

The rearrangement uses TRBV11-3 and TRBJ2-1, with D perhaps TRBD1 (5 bases). This CDR3 comprises 12 residues. CDR1 is SGHNT and CDR2 is YENEEA in the germline V gene. Trimming took 11 bases from V and 4 from J, leaving 12 bases between them. This CDR3 is CASSRGYNEQFF. As DNA, the CDR3 is TGTGCCTCTTCTAGGGGTTACAATGAGCAGTTCTTC.

This clone was observed once. This chain links TRBV11-3 with TRBJ2-2, with 14 positions matching TRBD2. The V segment lost 5 bases and the J segment 0 bases; nucleotides outside the gene matches: 5. This CDR3 spans 18 amino acids. Germline CDR1 SGHNT, CDR2 YENEEA. CDR3 nucleotides: TGTGCCAGCAGCCCCGGGACTAGCGGGGGCCCGAACACCGGGGAGCTGTTTTTT. This gives the protein CASSPGTSGGPNTGELFF.

This clone has just one count. V usage is TRBV5-5 and J usage is TRBJ2-2; D is undetermined. The CDR3 extends over 14 amino acids. Deletions cut 2 bases from V and 4 bases from J, with 9 bases between. In germline, CDR1 is SGHKS, CDR2 YYEKEE (reference sequence). This chain's CDR3 is CASSLTLSTGELFF. The CDR3 DNA is TGTGCCAGCAGCTTAACGCTAAGCACCGGGGAGCTGTTTTTT.

The CDR3 loop reads CASSFTGGEQYF. As DNA, the CDR3 is TGTGCCAGCAGTTTTACAGGGGGCGAGCAGTACTTC. The rearrangement uses TRBV11-3 and TRBJ2-7; 8 bases agree with TRBD1. Trimming at V came to 6 bases and at J to 6 bases, leaving 4 bases not matched to a gene. From germline, CDR1 is SGHNT and CDR2 YENEEA. The CDR3 extends over 12 amino acids.

This clone turned up a few times. CDR3 DNA sequence: TGTGCCAGCAGACGACCCCAGACAGGGGGAGGTGGCTACACCTTC. Residues: CASRRPQTGGGGYTF. The chain uses TRBV28 and TRBJ1-2; 9 nucleotides align to TRBD1. This CDR3 has 15 amino acids. Germline lookup yields CDR1 MDHEN and CDR2 SYDVKM. Germline trimming cut 6 bases from V and 7 bases from J; bases unmatched to any gene: 12.

The chain recombines TRBV7-9 with TRBJ1-2, with a tentative D call TRBD1 (5 bases). V lost 1 base, J lost 2 bases, and 5 bases lay in between. The CDR3 extends over 13 amino acids. Germline V gives CDR1 SEHNR, CDR2 FQNEAQ (reference sequence). Written as DNA, the CDR3 is TGTGCCAGCAGCTTAGGGACAAACTATGGCTACACCTTC. Encoded protein: CASSLGTNYGYTF.

The chain couples TRBV11-2 to TRBJ1-6; the D gene is possibly TRBD1 (5 bases). Per germline, CDR1 SGHAT and CDR2 FQNNGV. This CDR3 spans 18 amino acids. Trimming took off 1 base at V and 2 bases at J, with 15 bases between the two ends. CDR3 DNA sequence: TGTGCCAGCAGCTTAGTAGGGGCAGGGAATCCCTATAATTCACCCCTCCACTTT. It encodes CASSLVGAGNPYNSPLHF.

The table lists this clone with many counts. The chain combines TRBV3-1 (or the pseudogene TRBV3-2) with TRBJ2-1, with D perhaps matching TRBD2 (6 bases). V dropped 0 bases and J dropped 6 bases, with 9 bases sitting between them. Germline assignment: CDR1 LGHDT and CDR2 YNNKEL (reference sequence). The CDR3 consists of 14 residues. In nucleotides, the CDR3 is TGTGCCAGCAGCCAAGAAGGAGCGGGCAATGAGCAGTTCTTC. As protein: CASSQEGAGNEQFF.

The chain combines TRBV18 with TRBJ2-3; D is perhaps TRBD2 (5 bases). The CDR3 covers 16 residues. Per the germline V gene, CDR1 is KGHSH and CDR2 is LQKENI. V lost 6 bases and J 2 bases, leaving 18 bases between the germline ends. DNA for the CDR3: TGTGCCAGCTCTCAGATGAGCGGAGGCCTCACAGATACGCAGTATTTT. Protein product: CASSQMSGGLTDTQYF.

The J gene is TRBJ2-6, the V gene TRBV28; D possibly corresponds to TRBD2 (7 bases). Trimming removed 6 bases from V and 1 base from J, with 19 bases in between. This CDR3 contains 18 residues. Per the germline V gene, CDR1 is MDHEN and CDR2 is SYDVKM. The CDR3 bases are TGTGCCAGCAGGGGGAGGGGGTCCGAGGGATCTGGGGCCAACGTCCTGACTTTC. It is translated as CASRGRGSEGSGANVLTF.

The rearrangement uses TRBV7-3 and TRBJ1-6; D is ambiguous. The CDR3 consists of 15 residues. Germline lookup yields CDR1 SGHTA and CDR2 FQGTGA. V was clipped by 5 bases and J by 8 bases, with 16 bases between them. The CDR3 here is CASSPVGGNDSPLHF. The CDR3 DNA is TGTGCCAGCAGCCCAGTCGGAGGGAATGATTCACCCCTCCACTTT.

The sample holds one count of this clone. The chain combines TRBV5-1 with TRBJ2-7; TRBD1 matches 8 bases. V trimming: 5 bases; J trimming: 2 bases; junction bases outside the gene matches: 9. CDR1 and CDR2 (germline): SGHRS, YFSETQ. This CDR3 is 15 amino acids long. CDR3 region: CASSSGQGWAYEQYF. The CDR3 bases are TGCGCCAGCAGTTCCGGACAGGGATGGGCCTACGAGCAGTACTTC.

The table lists this clone with a count of one. The rearrangement uses TRBV19 and TRBJ2-2; 9 bases map to TRBD1. V was pared by 5 bases and J by 7 bases, with 5 bases of the junction left unmatched. CDR3 length: 14 amino acids. Germline CDR1 and CDR2: LNHDA and SQIVND (reference sequence). CDR3 in DNA: TGTGCCAGTAGTGAACAGGGGGCAGGCGGGGAGCTGTTTTTT. Its translation: CASSEQGAGGELFF. The full variable domain, in which reference TRBV19 and TRBJ2-2 provide the parts outside the CDR3, is DGGITQSPKYLFRKEGQNVTLSCEQNLNHDAMYWYRQDPGQGLRLIYYSQIVNDFQKGDIAEGYSVSREKKESFPLTVTSAQKNPTAFYLCASSEQGAGGELFFGEGSRLTVL.